The source of this TCR beta chain is a study of blood T cell repertoires in COVID-19. Study details: PBMCs, B-cell-depleted T cells, or T cells provided the cDNA or gDNA that made up the material.

As processed by the authors: Quantification of nucleated cells was approximated via reference gene primer amplification. The table came from immunoSEQ multiplex PCR; TCRdb's copy has only in-frame clones and leaves some out. V and J calls and clone size come straight from that table; D and trimming were deduced from the DNA. This table has nearly 55,000 clones, around 78% appearing once. This CDR3 is 14 amino acids long. Trimming took 0 bases from V and 3 from J, leaving 10 bases between them. From germline, CDR1 is SGDLS and CDR2 YYNGEE. The sequenced sample was peripheral blood. The V gene is TRBV9, the J gene TRBJ2-7; D perhaps matches TRBD2 (6 bases). This sequence originates from a human donor with active or convalescent COVID-19. The donor label of this sample is uncertain. The CDR3: CASSVDGRSYEQYF. The DNA for the CDR3 is TGTGCCAGCAGCGTAGACGGGAGAAGCTACGAGCAGTACTTC.